Many counts were recorded for the clone carrying this T cell receptor (beta chain). No antigen is known for it. The data were obtained in a study of T-cell reconstitution after alpha-beta-depleted transplantation in children. Study-wide findings and caveats: Several hundred expanded graft clones reportedly gave rise to the alpha-beta T cells present about two months after transplant. When one year had passed after transplant, most T-cell counts and diversity came from newly produced T cells. Surviving recipient T cells and intrathymic progenitors accounted for some patients' high TCRbeta diversity at day 60.

This CDR3 has 16 amino acids. Germline V lookup: CDR1 SGHAT, CDR2 FQNNGV. V dropped 3 bases and J dropped 4; count of bases not matched to a gene: 7. Unique molecular identifiers were used to barcode this TCRbeta library. TCRdb re-derived calls from the PCR reads in MiXCR, one entry per CDR3 protein. The data show hundreds of thousands of distinct CDR3 sequences, with approximately 11% seen just once and 25% to 30% held by the top ten. Here the sequenced sample was PBMCs, taken before TCRalphabeta/CD19-depleted stem cell transplant. The rearrangement uses TRBV11-2 and TRBJ2-3, with 10 bases identical to TRBD2. The clonotype was recovered from a child less than two years old with acute myeloid leukemia, due to receive a stem cell transplant. For the CDR3, the DNA is TGTGCCAGCAGCTTTCTACTAGCGGGGTCCGCAGATACGCAGTATTTT. This sequence encodes CASSFLLAGSADTQYF.